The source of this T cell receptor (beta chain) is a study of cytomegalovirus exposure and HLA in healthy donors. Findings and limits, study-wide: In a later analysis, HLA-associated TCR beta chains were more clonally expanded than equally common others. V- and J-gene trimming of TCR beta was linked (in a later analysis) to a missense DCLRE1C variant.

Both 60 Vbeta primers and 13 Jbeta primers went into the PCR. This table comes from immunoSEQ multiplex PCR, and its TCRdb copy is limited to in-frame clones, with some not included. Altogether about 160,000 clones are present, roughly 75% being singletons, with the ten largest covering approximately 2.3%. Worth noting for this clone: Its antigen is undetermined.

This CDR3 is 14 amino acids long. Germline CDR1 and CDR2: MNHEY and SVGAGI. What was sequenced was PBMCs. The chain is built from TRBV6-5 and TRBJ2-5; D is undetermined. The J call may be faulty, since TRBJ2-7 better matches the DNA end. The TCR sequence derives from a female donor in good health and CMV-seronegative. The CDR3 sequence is CASSYRGYSYEQYF. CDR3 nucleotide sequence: TGTGCCAGCAGTTACCGCGGATACTCCTACGAGCAGTACTTC.